This T cell receptor (beta chain) was recovered during a study of blood T cell repertoires in COVID-19. Study summary: Samples of COVID-19 (acute and convalescent) were obtained from the United States, Italy and Spain. In each case, the material was cDNA or gDNA derived from T cells, B-cell-depleted T cells, or PBMCs.

Assay: immunoSEQ multiplex PCR; the TCRdb copy retains only in-frame clones and omits some. The table shows 150,000 to 200,000 clones, with 88% occurring only once. Trimming stripped 2 bases from V and 7 bases from J, with 13 bases between. CDR1 SGHDT and CDR2 YYEEEE come from the germline V gene. The CDR3 length is 15 residues. This clonotype was obtained from a man between 40 and 49 years old with active or convalescent COVID-19. The chain links TRBV5-6 to TRBJ1-6; possibly TRBD1 for D (6 bases). The sequencing input was peripheral blood. CDR3 nucleotides: TGTGCCAGCAGCTTATCCCAGGGGAAAAATTCACCCCTCCACTTT. Its translation is CASSLSQGKNSPLHF. The entire variable domain, with the rest obtained from reference TRBV5-6 and TRBJ1-6, is as follows: DAGVTQSPTHLIKTRGQQVTLRCSPKSGHDTVSWYQQALGQGPQFIFQYYEEEERQRGNFPDRFSGHQFPNYSSELNVNALLLGDSALYLCASSLSQGKNSPLHFGNGTRLTVT.